This TCR beta chain was sequenced during a study of CD8+ T cells in alopecia areata. Overall study context: It was oral tofacitinib, at 5 to 10 mg twice daily, that treated patients received.

Germline V gene lookup returns CDR1 SGHRS and CDR2 YFSETQ. The CDR3 sequence is 14 residues long. The ends lost 4 bases at V and 6 bases at J; junction bases unmatched: 7. General study results and limits: Lesional tissue from the scalp (especially in alopecia totalis/universalis) showed higher clonality than normal scalp. Sequenced scalp T cells also include alphabeta T cells resident in normal skin. In patients, TCRs were shared less clearly than in mice, and HLA may possibly be involved.

Comment on this clone: Its specificity is unknown.

As the sequencing template, cDNA was produced by extracting RNA and reverse transcribing it. The repertoire was sequenced with immunoSEQ multiplex PCR; TCRdb's copy has only in-frame clones and lacks some. The data hold 150,000 or so clones, with around 86% observed a single time. Sequenced material: CD8+ T cells sorted from blood, taken at week 0. The clonotype comes from a human donor with alopecia areata. The chain is built from TRBV5-1 and TRBJ2-7, with 10 bases aligning to TRBD1. In nucleotides, the CDR3 is TGCGCCAGCAGCATTGGACAGGGGGAAGTCGAGCAGTACTTC. This encodes CASSIGQGEVEQYF.